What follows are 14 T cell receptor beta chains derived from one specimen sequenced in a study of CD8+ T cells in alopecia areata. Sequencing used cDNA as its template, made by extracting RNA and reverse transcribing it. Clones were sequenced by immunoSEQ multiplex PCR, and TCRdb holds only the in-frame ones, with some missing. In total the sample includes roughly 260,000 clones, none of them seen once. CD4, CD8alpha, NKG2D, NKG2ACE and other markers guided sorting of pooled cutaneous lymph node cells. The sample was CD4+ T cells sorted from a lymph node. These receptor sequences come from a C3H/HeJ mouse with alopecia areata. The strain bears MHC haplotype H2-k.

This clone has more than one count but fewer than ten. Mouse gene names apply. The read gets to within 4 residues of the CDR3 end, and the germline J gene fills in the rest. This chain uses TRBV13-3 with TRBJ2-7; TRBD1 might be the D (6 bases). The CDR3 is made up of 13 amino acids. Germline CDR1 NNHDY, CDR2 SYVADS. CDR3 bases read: TGTGCCAGCAGTGGGGTCAGGGGCGAT. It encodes CASSGVRGD. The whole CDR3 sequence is CASSGVRGDEQYF.

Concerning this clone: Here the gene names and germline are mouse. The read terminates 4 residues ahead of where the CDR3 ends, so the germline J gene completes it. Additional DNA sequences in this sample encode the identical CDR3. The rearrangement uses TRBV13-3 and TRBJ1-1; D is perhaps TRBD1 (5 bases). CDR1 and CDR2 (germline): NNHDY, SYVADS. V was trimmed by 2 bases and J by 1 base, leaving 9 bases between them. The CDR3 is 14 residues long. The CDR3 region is CASSEDRGNTEVFF. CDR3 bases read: TGTGCCAGCAGTGAAGACAGAGGAAACACA.

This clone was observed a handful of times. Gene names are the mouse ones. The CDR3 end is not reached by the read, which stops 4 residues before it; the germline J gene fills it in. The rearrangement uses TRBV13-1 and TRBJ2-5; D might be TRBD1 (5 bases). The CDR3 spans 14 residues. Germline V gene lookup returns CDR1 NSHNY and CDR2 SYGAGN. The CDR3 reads CASSGYRKGDTQYF. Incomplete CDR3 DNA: TGTGCCAGCAGTGGGTACAGGAAGGGAGAC.

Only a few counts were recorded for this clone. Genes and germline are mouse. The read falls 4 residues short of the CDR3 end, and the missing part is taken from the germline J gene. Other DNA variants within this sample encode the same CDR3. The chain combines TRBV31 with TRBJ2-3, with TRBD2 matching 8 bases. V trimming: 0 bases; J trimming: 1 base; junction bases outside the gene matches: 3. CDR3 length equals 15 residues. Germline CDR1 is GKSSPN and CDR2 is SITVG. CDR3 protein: CAWSLGWGGAETLYF. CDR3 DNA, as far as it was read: TGTGCCTGGAGTCTAGGCTGGGGGGGTGCAGAA.

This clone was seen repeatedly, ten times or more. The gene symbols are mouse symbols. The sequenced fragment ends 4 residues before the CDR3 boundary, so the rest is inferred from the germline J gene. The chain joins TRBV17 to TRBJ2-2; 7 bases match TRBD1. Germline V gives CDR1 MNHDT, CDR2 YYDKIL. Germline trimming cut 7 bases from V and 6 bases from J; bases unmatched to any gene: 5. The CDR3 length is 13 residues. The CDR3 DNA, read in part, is TGTGCTAGCACCCCGACAGGGCCCGGG. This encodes CASTPTGPG. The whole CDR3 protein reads CASTPTGPGQLYF.

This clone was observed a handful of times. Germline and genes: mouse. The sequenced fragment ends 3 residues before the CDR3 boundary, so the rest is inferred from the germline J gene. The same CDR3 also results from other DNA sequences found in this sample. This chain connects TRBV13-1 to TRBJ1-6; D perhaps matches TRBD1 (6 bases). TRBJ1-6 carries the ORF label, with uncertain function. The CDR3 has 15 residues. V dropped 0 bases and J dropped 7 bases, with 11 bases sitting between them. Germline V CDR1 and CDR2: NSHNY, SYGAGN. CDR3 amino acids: CASSDEGGRNSPLYF. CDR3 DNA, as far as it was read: TGTGCCAGCAGTGATGAAGGGGGGCGGAATTCGCCC.

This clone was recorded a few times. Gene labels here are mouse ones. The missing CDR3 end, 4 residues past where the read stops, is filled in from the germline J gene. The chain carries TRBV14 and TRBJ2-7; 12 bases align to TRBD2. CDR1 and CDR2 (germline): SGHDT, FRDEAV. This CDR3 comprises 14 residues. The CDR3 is CASRRDWGAYEQYF. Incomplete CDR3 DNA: TGTGCCAGCAGAAGGGACTGGGGGGCTTAT.

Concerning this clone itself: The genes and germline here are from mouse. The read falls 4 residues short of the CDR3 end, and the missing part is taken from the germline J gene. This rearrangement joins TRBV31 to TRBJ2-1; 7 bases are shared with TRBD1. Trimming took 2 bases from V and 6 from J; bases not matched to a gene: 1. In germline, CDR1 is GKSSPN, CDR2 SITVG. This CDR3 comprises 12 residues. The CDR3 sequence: CAWSTGVAEQFF. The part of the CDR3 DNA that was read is TGTGCCTGGAGTACAGGGGTTGCT.

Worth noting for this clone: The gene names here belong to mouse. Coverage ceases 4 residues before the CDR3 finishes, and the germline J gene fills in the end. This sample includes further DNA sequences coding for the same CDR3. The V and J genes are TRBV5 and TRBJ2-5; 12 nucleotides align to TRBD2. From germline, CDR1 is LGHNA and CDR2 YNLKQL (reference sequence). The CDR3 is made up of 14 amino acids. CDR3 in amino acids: CASSPGLGGDTQYF. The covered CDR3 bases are TGTGCCAGCAGCCCGGGACTGGGGGGAGAC.

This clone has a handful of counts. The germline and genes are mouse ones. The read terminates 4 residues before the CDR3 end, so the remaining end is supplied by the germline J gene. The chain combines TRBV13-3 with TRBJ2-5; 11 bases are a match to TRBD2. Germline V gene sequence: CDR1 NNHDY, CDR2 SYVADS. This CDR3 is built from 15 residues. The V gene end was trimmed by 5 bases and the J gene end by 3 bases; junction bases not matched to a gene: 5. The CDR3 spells CASRPRLGGQDTQYF. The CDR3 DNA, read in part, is TGTGCCAGCAGACCTAGACTGGGGGGGCAAGAC.

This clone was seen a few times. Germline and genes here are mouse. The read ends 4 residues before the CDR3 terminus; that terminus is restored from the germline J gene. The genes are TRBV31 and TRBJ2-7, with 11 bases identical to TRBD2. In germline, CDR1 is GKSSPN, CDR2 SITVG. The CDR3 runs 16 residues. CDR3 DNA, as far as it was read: TGTGCCTGGAGCCCTCCCTGGACTGGGGGGTTATAT. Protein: CAWSPPWTGGLY. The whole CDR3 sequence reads CAWSPPWTGGLYEQYF.

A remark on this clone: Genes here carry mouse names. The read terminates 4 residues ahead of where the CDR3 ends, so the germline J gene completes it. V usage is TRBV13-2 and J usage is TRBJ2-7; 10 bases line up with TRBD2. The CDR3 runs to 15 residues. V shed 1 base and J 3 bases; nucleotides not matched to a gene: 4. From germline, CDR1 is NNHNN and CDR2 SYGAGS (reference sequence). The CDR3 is CASGDLHWGGYEQYF. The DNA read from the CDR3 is TGTGCCAGCGGTGATCTCCACTGGGGGGGCTAT.

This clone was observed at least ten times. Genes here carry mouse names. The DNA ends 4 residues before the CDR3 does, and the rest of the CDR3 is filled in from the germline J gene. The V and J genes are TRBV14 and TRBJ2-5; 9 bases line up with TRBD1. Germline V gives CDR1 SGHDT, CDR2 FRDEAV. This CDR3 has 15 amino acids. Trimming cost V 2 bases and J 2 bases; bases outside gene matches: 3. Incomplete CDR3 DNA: TGTGCCAGCAGTTTGGGGACAGGGCGCCAAGAC. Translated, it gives CASSLGTGRQD. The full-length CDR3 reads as CASSLGTGRQDTQYF. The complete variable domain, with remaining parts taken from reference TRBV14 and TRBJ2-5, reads EAGVTQSPRYAVLQEGQAVSFWCDPISGHDTLYWYQQPRDQGPQLLVYFRDEAVIDNSQLPSDRFSAVRPKGTNSTLKIQSAKQGDTATYLCASSLGTGRQDTQYFGPGTRLLVL.

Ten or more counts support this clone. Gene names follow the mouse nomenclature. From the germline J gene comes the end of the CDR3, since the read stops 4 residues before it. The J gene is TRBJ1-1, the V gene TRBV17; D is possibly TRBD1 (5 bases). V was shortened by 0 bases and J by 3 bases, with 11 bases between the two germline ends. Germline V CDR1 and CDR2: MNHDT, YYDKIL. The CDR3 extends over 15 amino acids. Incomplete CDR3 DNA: TGTGCTAGCAGTAGAGATCCAGGACAATACACA. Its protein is CASSRDPGQYT. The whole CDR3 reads CASSRDPGQYTEVFF.